Included here is one T cell receptor (beta chain) sequence, with context. This sample was included in a study of OX40 agonist ivuxolimab in advanced cancers. Assay: immunoSEQ multiplex PCR; the TCRdb copy retains only in-frame clones and omits some. Among some 74,000 clones listed, about 85% were seen once. J was trimmed by 1 base and V by 4 bases; bases with no gene match: 6. The CDR3 totals 15 residues. Germline loops: CDR1 SEHNR, CDR2 FQNEAQ (reference sequence). The receptor was derived from an adult with an advanced solid tumor such as melanoma, head and neck, liver or kidney cancer. The input for sequencing was CD4+ or CD8+ T cells sorted from blood, taken in a trial of the OX40 agonist ivuxolimab. This chain connects TRBV7-9 to TRBJ2-7, with TRBD1 matching over 8 bases. The CDR3 sequence: CASSSGQGISYEQYF. CDR3 nucleotide sequence: TGTGCCAGCAGCTCCGGACAGGGAATTTCCTACGAGCAGTACTTC.